These T cell receptor beta chains were read from a single sample in a study of shared clonotypes between healthy human individuals. TCRdb's table, derived via immunoSEQ multiplex PCR, lists solely in-frame clones and lacks some. Counted here are around 2.1 million clones, about 93% occurring once; the ten biggest clones make up roughly 1.8%. The sequencing sample was made of naive CD8+ T cells from PBMCs. The receptors stem from a man aged 18-30 years in good health. Some clones in this sample may be carry-over from other donors' samples. The CDR3 runs from the conserved cysteine through the conserved F or W. Each record gives: V gene, D gene, clone size, J gene, CDR3 protein, CDR3 DNA. D genes are given only for firm matches. The size field is filled for only some rows; it gives once, few, many or a size class.

V: TRBV28; D: .; size: .; J: TRBJ1-1; CDR3: CASSEGVNTEAFF; DNA: TGTGCCAGCTCAGAGGGGGTGAACACTGAAGCTTTCTTT
V: TRBV28; D: .; size: .; J: TRBJ2-3; CDR3: CASDIPAGTDTQYF; DNA: TGTGCCAGCGATATACCGGCAGGCACAGATACGCAGTATTTT
V: TRBV7-3; D: .; size: .; J: TRBJ2-1; CDR3: CASSLGRTRIDEQFF; DNA: TGTGCCAGCAGCTTAGGTCGTACGCGTATCGATGAGCAGTTCTTC
V: TRBV27; D: .; size: .; J: TRBJ2-2; CDR3: CASSLLLGMGPAGELFF; DNA: TGTGCCAGCAGTTTACTACTGGGCATGGGACCCGCCGGGGAGCTGTTTTTT
V: TRBV10-2; D: .; size: .; J: TRBJ2-5; CDR3: CASSVSGARPGETQYF; DNA: TGCGCCAGCAGTGTTTCGGGGGCGCGTCCGGGTGAGACCCAGTACTTC
V: TRBV2; D: TRBD2; size: .; J: TRBJ2-7; CDR3: CASTLGLAAYEQYF; DNA: TGTGCCAGCACCCTGGGACTAGCGGCCTACGAGCAGTACTTC
V: TRBV5-6; D: .; size: .; J: TRBJ1-5; CDR3: CASSLEGYGNQPQHF; DNA: TGTGCCAGCAGCTTGGAAGGGTACGGCAATCAGCCCCAGCATTTT
V: TRBV27; D: TRBD2; size: .; J: TRBJ2-3; CDR3: CASSFLGTSGSMTDTQYF; DNA: TGTGCCAGCAGTTTCCTCGGGACTAGCGGGAGTATGACAGATACGCAGTATTTT
V: TRBV5-1; D: .; size: few; J: TRBJ1-3; CDR3: CASSFGGGNTIYF; DNA: TGCGCCAGCAGCTTTGGGGGTGGAAACACCATATATTTT
V: TRBV6-6; D: .; size: .; J: TRBJ1-2; CDR3: CASRALYYGYTF; DNA: TGTGCCAGCAGGGCGCTGTACTATGGCTACACCTTC
V: TRBV18; D: .; size: .; J: TRBJ2-7; CDR3: CASSRAGTFYEQYF; DNA: TGTGCCAGCTCAAGGGCAGGTACCTTCTACGAGCAGTACTTC